This T cell receptor beta chain was identified in a study of read filtering for tumor transcriptome and immune sequencing. Study-wide context: Among patients, approximately 17 were male and some 15 female, aged 47 to 80 (mean around 61). R-ISS stage counts were under ten for I, about 15 for II, about seven for III.

At the time of active disease, bone marrow was collected from every patient. The CDR3 contains 14 residues. CDR1 and CDR2 (germline): SGHAT, FQNNGV. Trimming removed 6 bases from V and 4 bases from J, with 15 bases in between. Regarding the study as a whole: Compared with RNA-seq, IR-seq gave much higher clonotype depth and reliability.

Points on this clonotype: Its antigen remains unidentified.

From approximately 400 ng of RNA, a library with molecular barcoded alpha/delta and beta/gamma adaptors was made. In TCRdb, the reads were re-called with MiXCR into one record per CDR3 protein. The sample carries about 93,000 distinct CDR3 sequences, 20% to 25% recorded once. The sample consisted of a population of CD138-negative cells sorted from bone marrow. The receptor was derived from a donor aged 40 or older with multiple myeloma. This chain uses TRBV11-2 with TRBJ1-2; possible D gene TRBD1, 5 bases. CDR3 in amino acids: CASRNPGRSYGYTF. Here the CDR3 DNA reads TGTGCCAGCAGAAATCCGGGACGTTCCTATGGCTACACCTTC.